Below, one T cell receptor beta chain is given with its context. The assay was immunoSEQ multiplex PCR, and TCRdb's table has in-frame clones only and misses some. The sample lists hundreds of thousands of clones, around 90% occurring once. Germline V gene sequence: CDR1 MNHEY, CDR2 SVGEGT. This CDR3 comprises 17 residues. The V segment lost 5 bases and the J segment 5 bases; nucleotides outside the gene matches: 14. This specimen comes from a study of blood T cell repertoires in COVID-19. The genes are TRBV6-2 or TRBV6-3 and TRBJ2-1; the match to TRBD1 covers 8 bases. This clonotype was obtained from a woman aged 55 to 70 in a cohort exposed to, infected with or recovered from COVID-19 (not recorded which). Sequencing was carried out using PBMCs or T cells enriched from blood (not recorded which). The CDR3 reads CASSAPPDRALDNEQFF. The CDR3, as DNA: TGTGCCAGCAGTGCCCCTCCGGACAGGGCCTTGGACAATGAGCAGTTCTTC.